A selection of T cell receptor beta chains follows, all from one sample in a study of blood T cell repertoires in COVID-19. Measured with immunoSEQ multiplex PCR; TCRdb has only the in-frame clones, and not every one. This table has some 160,000 clones, approximately 80% appearing once. Sequences were obtained from peripheral blood. The receptors stem from a human donor in a cohort sampled during active COVID-19. Both conserved end residues are part of each CDR3. The D gene is left open where the match is weak. The listing skips clone size in some rows; elsewhere it reads once, few, many or a size class.

V gene: TRBV7-2; clone size: NA; J gene: TRBJ1-2; D gene: TRBD1; CDR3 protein: CASSKTPGGAAGYTF; CDR3 DNA: TGTGCCAGCAGTAAAACACCAGGGGGCGCGGCGGGCTACACCTTC
V gene: TRBV3-1/TRBV3-2; clone size: once; J gene: TRBJ2-7; D gene: TRBD1; CDR3 protein: CASSQRQGVDEQYF; CDR3 DNA: TGTGCCAGCAGCCAACGACAGGGCGTAGACGAGCAGTACTTC
V gene: TRBV6-6; clone size: NA; J gene: TRBJ2-5; D gene: NA; CDR3 protein: CASRKGGETQYF; CDR3 DNA: TGTGCCAGCAGAAAGGGCGGGGAGACCCAGTACTTC
V gene: TRBV7-8; clone size: NA; J gene: TRBJ2-1; D gene: NA; CDR3 protein: CASSFTARSNEQFF; CDR3 DNA: TGTGCCAGCAGCTTTACGGCTAGGAGTAATGAGCAGTTCTTC
V gene: TRBV20-1; clone size: few; J gene: TRBJ1-2; D gene: TRBD1; CDR3 protein: CSAHTGGASTF; CDR3 DNA: TGCAGTGCTCATACAGGGGGCGCTTCGACCTTC
V gene: TRBV4-3; clone size: NA; J gene: TRBJ2-5; D gene: NA; CDR3 protein: CASSPSGGQETQYF; CDR3 DNA: TGCGCCAGCAGCCCGTCCGGGGGACAAGAGACCCAGTACTTC
V gene: TRBV21-1; clone size: once; J gene: TRBJ2-7; D gene: NA; CDR3 protein: CASSKLEGTGVGEQYF; CDR3 DNA: TGTGCCAGCAGCAAACTGGAAGGGACAGGGGTTGGTGAGCAGTACTTC
V gene: TRBV6-4; clone size: NA; J gene: TRBJ1-1; D gene: TRBD1; CDR3 protein: CASSGTGQRAAFF; CDR3 DNA: TGTGCCAGCAGCGGGACAGGGCAGAGGGCAGCTTTCTTT
V gene: TRBV10-3; clone size: NA; J gene: TRBJ2-7; D gene: NA; CDR3 protein: CAISESIGSRAYEQYF; CDR3 DNA: TGTGCCATCAGTGAGTCGATAGGCAGTCGGGCCTACGAGCAGTACTTC
V gene: TRBV4-1; clone size: NA; J gene: TRBJ2-3; D gene: TRBD2; CDR3 protein: CASSQERAGGPFVTDTQYF; CDR3 DNA: TGCGCCAGCAGCCAAGAAAGAGCGGGGGGGCCTTTTGTTACAGATACGCAGTATTTT
V gene: TRBV11-2; clone size: NA; J gene: TRBJ2-7; D gene: TRBD1; CDR3 protein: CASSSGQGYEQYF; CDR3 DNA: TGTGCCAGCAGCTCGGGACAGGGCTACGAGCAGTACTTC
V gene: TRBV6-5; clone size: NA; J gene: TRBJ1-4; D gene: NA; CDR3 protein: CASTSVPVGGEKLFF; CDR3 DNA: TGTGCCAGCACTAGTGTTCCCGTTGGAGGTGAAAAACTGTTTTTT
V gene: TRBV5-4; clone size: NA; J gene: TRBJ2-7; D gene: TRBD2; CDR3 protein: CASSLPGLAGSYEQYF; CDR3 DNA: TGTGCCAGCAGCTTGCCGGGACTAGCGGGTTCCTACGAGCAGTACTTC
V gene: TRBV18; clone size: NA; J gene: TRBJ1-4; D gene: NA; CDR3 protein: CASSPLSGQPTGGKLFF; CDR3 DNA: TGTGCCAGCTCACCACTCTCCGGTCAACCGACGGGTGGAAAACTGTTTTTT
V gene: TRBV11-2; clone size: few; J gene: TRBJ1-1; D gene: NA; CDR3 protein: CASSLGVTEAFF; CDR3 DNA: TGTGCCAGCAGCTTAGGAGTTACTGAAGCTTTCTTT
V gene: TRBV9; clone size: few; J gene: TRBJ2-7; D gene: NA; CDR3 protein: CASSVASGEGEQYF; CDR3 DNA: TGTGCCAGCAGCGTAGCCTCAGGGGAGGGGGAGCAGTACTTC
V gene: TRBV5-1; clone size: NA; J gene: TRBJ1-1; D gene: NA; CDR3 protein: CASSPNGKPEAFF; CDR3 DNA: TGCGCCAGCAGCCCCAACGGGAAACCTGAAGCTTTCTTT
V gene: TRBV13; clone size: NA; J gene: TRBJ2-5; D gene: NA; CDR3 protein: CASSPQKSGLQETQYF; CDR3 DNA: TGTGCCAGCAGCCCCCAAAAGAGCGGGCTACAAGAGACCCAGTACTTC
V gene: TRBV7-9; clone size: NA; J gene: TRBJ2-7; D gene: TRBD2; CDR3 protein: CASSLVAGLATYEQYF; CDR3 DNA: TGTGCCAGCAGCTTAGTGGCGGGACTAGCAACCTACGAGCAGTACTTC
V gene: TRBV19; clone size: few; J gene: TRBJ1-2; D gene: TRBD1; CDR3 protein: CATRTGPTYGYTF; CDR3 DNA: TGTGCCACCCGGACAGGGCCGACCTATGGCTACACCTTC
V gene: TRBV28; clone size: few; J gene: TRBJ2-7; D gene: NA; CDR3 protein: CASSPFYDEQYF; CDR3 DNA: TGTGCCAGCAGTCCTTTCTATGACGAGCAGTACTTC
V gene: TRBV10-3; clone size: NA; J gene: TRBJ1-2; D gene: TRBD1; CDR3 protein: CAISLDRPYGYTF; CDR3 DNA: TGTGCCATTTCCTTGGACAGGCCCTATGGCTACACCTTC
V gene: TRBV7-7; clone size: NA; J gene: TRBJ1-5; D gene: TRBD1; CDR3 protein: CASSLDRDQPQHF; CDR3 DNA: TGTGCTAGCAGCTTGGACAGGGACCAGCCCCAGCATTTT
V gene: TRBV3-1/TRBV3-2; clone size: NA; J gene: TRBJ1-1; D gene: NA; CDR3 protein: CASSQVLGLRRDTEAFF; CDR3 DNA: TGTGCCAGCAGCCAAGTATTGGGACTTCGACGAGACACTGAAGCTTTCTTT
V gene: TRBV11-2; clone size: NA; J gene: TRBJ2-7; D gene: TRBD1; CDR3 protein: CASSLAVEGARYEQYF; CDR3 DNA: TGTGCCAGCAGCTTAGCGGTCGAGGGGGCGCGCTACGAGCAGTACTTC
V gene: TRBV5-1; clone size: NA; J gene: TRBJ2-7; D gene: TRBD1; CDR3 protein: CASSLEAGGSYEQYF; CDR3 DNA: TGCGCCAGCAGCTTGGAGGCAGGGGGTTCCTACGAGCAGTACTTC
V gene: TRBV27; clone size: NA; J gene: TRBJ1-6; D gene: NA; CDR3 protein: CASSPGRLRDSPLHF; CDR3 DNA: TGTGCCAGCTCCCCGGGAAGGCTTAGGGATTCACCCCTCCACTTT
V gene: TRBV19; clone size: NA; J gene: TRBJ1-2; D gene: NA; CDR3 protein: CASSIAWGDHGYTF; CDR3 DNA: TGTGCCAGTAGTATAGCGTGGGGGGATCACGGCTACACCTTC
V gene: TRBV2; clone size: NA; J gene: TRBJ1-5; D gene: NA; CDR3 protein: CASSETGYNQPQHF; CDR3 DNA: TGTGCCAGCAGTGAAACAGGGTACAATCAGCCCCAGCATTTT
V gene: TRBV6-5; clone size: NA; J gene: TRBJ2-5; D gene: TRBD2; CDR3 protein: CASRLAVETQYF; CDR3 DNA: TGTGCCAGTCGACTAGCGGTTGAGACCCAGTACTTC
V gene: TRBV27; clone size: NA; J gene: TRBJ1-3; D gene: NA; CDR3 protein: CASSLWRGNTIYF; CDR3 DNA: TGTGCCAGCAGTTTATGGAGGGGAAACACCATATATTTT
V gene: TRBV5-8; clone size: NA; J gene: TRBJ1-6; D gene: TRBD1; CDR3 protein: CASSGQGQNSPLHF; CDR3 DNA: TGTGCCAGCAGCGGACAGGGGCAAAATTCACCCCTCCACTTT
V gene: TRBV6-6; clone size: NA; J gene: TRBJ2-3; D gene: NA; CDR3 protein: CASSYRTTGDTQYF; CDR3 DNA: TGTGCCAGCAGTTACCGCACTACAGGGGATACGCAGTATTTT
V gene: TRBV3-1/TRBV3-2; clone size: NA; J gene: TRBJ2-7; D gene: NA; CDR3 protein: CASSQGLGNYEQYF; CDR3 DNA: TGTGCCAGCAGCCAAGGTCTCGGGAACTACGAGCAGTACTTC
V gene: TRBV4-1; clone size: NA; J gene: TRBJ2-3; D gene: TRBD2; CDR3 protein: CASSQVGRGGQEDTQYF; CDR3 DNA: TGCGCCAGCAGCCAAGTAGGGAGGGGAGGGCAAGAAGATACGCAGTATTTT
V gene: TRBV2; clone size: NA; J gene: TRBJ2-5; D gene: TRBD2; CDR3 protein: CASRTKWGTSGKGTETQYF; CDR3 DNA: TGTGCCAGCAGAACTAAGTGGGGTACTAGCGGGAAAGGGACGGAGACCCAGTACTTC
V gene: TRBV3-1/TRBV3-2; clone size: NA; J gene: TRBJ2-5; D gene: NA; CDR3 protein: CASSPTGGGETQYF; CDR3 DNA: TGTGCCAGCAGCCCGACCGGTGGGGGGGAGACCCAGTACTTC
V gene: TRBV5-1; clone size: NA; J gene: TRBJ2-5; D gene: NA; CDR3 protein: CASSLLTGVQETQYF; CDR3 DNA: TGCGCCAGCAGCTTACTGACGGGGGTCCAAGAGACCCAGTACTTC
V gene: TRBV5-1; clone size: NA; J gene: TRBJ2-1; D gene: NA; CDR3 protein: CASSLEGQTRNEQFF; CDR3 DNA: TGCGCCAGCAGCTTGGAAGGACAGACTCGCAATGAGCAGTTCTTC
V gene: TRBV19; clone size: few; J gene: TRBJ2-4; D gene: TRBD2; CDR3 protein: CASSIETSGMGAKNIQYF; CDR3 DNA: TGTGCCAGTAGTATAGAGACTAGCGGGATGGGAGCCAAAAACATTCAGTACTTC
V gene: TRBV9; clone size: NA; J gene: TRBJ2-7; D gene: TRBD1; CDR3 protein: CASSVGPGTAYEQYF; CDR3 DNA: TGTGCCAGCAGCGTAGGTCCCGGGACAGCCTACGAGCAGTACTTC
V gene: TRBV7-2; clone size: NA; J gene: TRBJ2-7; D gene: NA; CDR3 protein: CASSLALRVVHEQYF; CDR3 DNA: TGTGCCAGCAGCTTAGCATTAAGAGTGGTCCACGAGCAGTACTTC
V gene: TRBV7-6; clone size: NA; J gene: TRBJ2-5; D gene: NA; CDR3 protein: CASSQDVGVETQYF; CDR3 DNA: TGTGCCAGCAGCCAGGATGTAGGGGTGGAGACCCAGTACTTC
V gene: TRBV7-2; clone size: NA; J gene: TRBJ2-7; D gene: TRBD2; CDR3 protein: CASSLVVTSGGQEQYF; CDR3 DNA: TGTGCCAGCAGCTTAGTGGTGACTAGCGGGGGTCAGGAGCAGTACTTC
V gene: TRBV3-1/TRBV3-2; clone size: once; J gene: TRBJ1-6; D gene: TRBD1; CDR3 protein: CASSQAPGQGNSPLHF; CDR3 DNA: TGTGCCAGCAGCCAAGCCCCCGGACAGGGTAATTCACCCCTCCACTTT
V gene: TRBV12-3/TRBV12-4; clone size: once; J gene: TRBJ1-1; D gene: NA; CDR3 protein: CASSLGANTEAFF; CDR3 DNA: TGTGCCAGCAGTTTGGGGGCGAACACTGAAGCTTTCTTT
V gene: TRBV6-2/TRBV6-3; clone size: NA; J gene: TRBJ1-3; D gene: NA; CDR3 protein: CASTPSSGNTIYF; CDR3 DNA: TGTGCCAGCACCCCCTCTTCTGGAAACACCATATATTTT
V gene: TRBV5-6; clone size: NA; J gene: TRBJ1-2; D gene: TRBD1; CDR3 protein: CASSFGQGAYGYTF; CDR3 DNA: TGTGCCAGCAGCTTCGGACAGGGGGCTTATGGCTACACCTTC
V gene: TRBV13; clone size: NA; J gene: TRBJ2-7; D gene: TRBD1; CDR3 protein: CASSLRTGVAYEQYF; CDR3 DNA: TGTGCCAGCAGCCTACGGACAGGGGTGGCCTACGAGCAGTACTTC
V gene: TRBV5-1; clone size: once; J gene: TRBJ2-5; D gene: NA; CDR3 protein: CASRQTEVQETQYF; CDR3 DNA: TGCGCCAGCAGGCAGACAGAGGTCCAAGAGACCCAGTACTTC
V gene: TRBV5-1; clone size: NA; J gene: TRBJ2-1; D gene: NA; CDR3 protein: CASSFRTTYNEQFF; CDR3 DNA: TGCGCCAGCAGCTTTAGGACAACTTACAATGAGCAGTTCTTC
V gene: TRBV5-1; clone size: NA; J gene: TRBJ2-3; D gene: TRBD1; CDR3 protein: CASTPGQGLDTQYF; CDR3 DNA: TGCGCCAGCACACCGGGACAGGGTTTGGATACGCAGTATTTT
V gene: TRBV21-1; clone size: NA; J gene: TRBJ2-3; D gene: NA; CDR3 protein: CASSKAQGSTDTQYF; CDR3 DNA: TGTGCCAGCAGCAAAGCGCAGGGGAGCACAGATACGCAGTATTTT
V gene: TRBV3-1/TRBV3-2; clone size: NA; J gene: TRBJ2-5; D gene: NA; CDR3 protein: CASSQYRGSETQYF; CDR3 DNA: TGTGCCAGCAGCCAATATAGGGGCTCAGAGACCCAGTACTTC